Shown below are 10 T cell receptor beta chains from a single sample sequenced in a study of siplizumab effects on memory and regulatory T cells. Profiling relied on immunoSEQ multiplex PCR, and the TCRdb table lists in-frame clones only, not all of them. The data hold roughly 75,000 clones, with 93% observed a single time. Sequenced material: CD8+ T cells sorted from blood. The receptors here all came from a human donor in good health.

V usage is TRBV27 and J usage is TRBJ2-2, with D possibly called TRBD1 or TRBD2 (5 bases each). The CDR3 consists of 13 residues. Trimming left V 0 bases short and J 6 bases short, with 5 bases between. Germline CDR1 MNHEY, CDR2 SMNVEV (reference sequence). The CDR3 bases are TGTGCCAGCAGTTTATCGGGACCCGGGGAGCTGTTTTTT. It is translated as CASSLSGPGELFF.

V gene TRBV11-2 combines with J gene TRBJ2-7; D call uncertain. V was clipped by 4 bases and J by 2 bases, with 6 bases between them. The CDR3 sequence is 12 residues long. Per germline, CDR1 SGHAT and CDR2 FQNNGV. CDR3 DNA sequence: TGTGCCAGCAGCTCCACGGCCTACGAGCAGTACTTC. This translates into CASSSTAYEQYF. Using reference TRBV11-2 and TRBJ2-7 for the parts outside the CDR3, the full variable domain is EAGVAQSPRYKIIEKRQSVAFWCNPISGHATLYWYQQILGQGPKLLIQFQNNGVVDDSQLPKDRFSAERLKGVDSTLKIQPAKLEDSAVYLCASSSTAYEQYFGPGTRLTVT.

The chain recombines TRBV5-6 with TRBJ2-5, with D maybe TRBD1 (8 bases). Germline V CDR1 and CDR2: SGHDT, YYEEEE. The CDR3 extends over 15 amino acids. Trimming took 0 bases from V and 3 from J, leaving 12 bases between them. In nucleotides, the CDR3 is TGTGCCAGCAGCTTGGGCACAGGGGGGGAAGAGACCCAGTACTTC. This codes for CASSLGTGGEETQYF.

V and J are TRBV12-5 and TRBJ2-1; a weak D match, TRBD2 (6 bases). Per the germline V gene, CDR1 is LGHNT and CDR2 is FRNRAP. Trimming removed 1 base from V and 0 bases from J, with 13 bases in between. CDR3 length equals 17 residues. Written as DNA, the CDR3 is TGTGCTAGTGGTTTGGGGAGGGGACCAATCTCCTACAATGAGCAGTTCTTC. This translates into CASGLGRGPISYNEQFF.

Written as DNA, the CDR3 is TGTGCCAGCAGATCGTGGAACACTGAAGCTTTCTTT. Translation: CASRSWNTEAFF. V usage is TRBV2 and J usage is TRBJ1-1, with no clear D. CDR3 length: 12 residues. Germline CDR1 reads SNHLY; CDR2 reads FYNNEI. V was pared by 6 bases and J by 1 base, with 6 bases between. The variable domain in full, with the rest retrieved from reference TRBV2 and TRBJ1-1, is EPEVTQTPSHQVTQMGQEVILRCVPISNHLYFYWYRQILGQKVEFLVSFYNNEISEKSEIFDDQFSVERPDGSNFTLKIRSTKLEDSAMYFCASRSWNTEAFFGQGTRLTVV.

The chain joins TRBV4-1 to TRBJ2-1, with D possibly matching TRBD1 (6 bases). Trimming stripped 0 bases from V and 14 bases from J, with 11 bases between. CDR1 MGHRA and CDR2 YSYEKL come from the germline V gene. The CDR3 spans 12 residues. CDR3 bases: TGCGCCAGCAGCCAAGAAGGGGGTTTCAAGTTCTTC. Amino acids: CASSQEGGFKFF.

The V and J genes are TRBV19 and TRBJ1-5, with 8 bases lining up with TRBD1. The junction had 6 bases not matched to a gene; V was cut back by 7 bases and J by 7 bases. Germline CDR1 LNHDA, CDR2 SQIVND (reference sequence). The CDR3 consists of 13 residues. CDR3 in amino acids: CASTGTGGQPQHF. The CDR3 nucleotides read TGTGCCAGTACAGGGACAGGCGGCCAGCCCCAGCATTTT.

This chain connects TRBV5-4 to TRBJ2-3, with 14 bases fitting TRBD2. The trim removed 3 bases at V and 0 bases at J, leaving 6 bases unmatched. The CDR3 has 18 amino acids. CDR1 and CDR2 from the germline V gene are SGHNT and YYREEE (reference sequence). The CDR3, as DNA: TGTGCCAGCAGCTATGGACTAGCGGGGGGACCTAGCACAGATACGCAGTATTTT. Its translation is CASSYGLAGGPSTDTQYF. Combining the CDR3 with reference TRBV5-4 and TRBJ2-3 gives the whole variable domain ETGVTQSPTHLIKTRGQQVTLRCSSQSGHNTVSWYQQALGQGPQFIFQYYREEENGRGNFPPRFSGLQFPNYSSELNVNALELDDSALYLCASSYGLAGGPSTDTQYFGPGTRLTVL.

The chain employs TRBV19 and TRBJ1-4; 10 bases align to TRBD1. Germline lookup yields CDR1 LNHDA and CDR2 SQIVND (reference sequence). CDR3 length: 15 residues. After removal of 5 bases from V and 3 bases from J, the junction contained 3 bases not matched to a gene. The CDR3: CASSLGQGANEKLFF. The CDR3, as DNA: TGTGCCAGTAGTCTCGGACAGGGGGCTAATGAAAAACTGTTTTTT. Together with reference TRBV19 and TRBJ1-4, the CDR3 gives the full variable domain: DGGITQSPKYLFRKEGQNVTLSCEQNLNHDAMYWYRQDPGQGLRLIYYSQIVNDFQKGDIAEGYSVSREKKESFPLTVTSAQKNPTAFYLCASSLGQGANEKLFFGSGTQLSVL.

The V call is TRBV5-1, the J call TRBJ2-1, with a tentative D call TRBD1 (6 bases). The CDR3 is 16 amino acids. Per germline, CDR1 SGHRS and CDR2 YFSETQ. The V gene lost 8 bases and the J gene lost 4 bases, with 22 bases spanning the gap. The CDR3 spells CASRDTTFSTYNEQFF. The CDR3 DNA reads TGCGCCAGTCGGGACACCACGTTTTCAACATACAATGAGCAGTTCTTC.